The 10 T cell receptor beta chains below all came from one sample that was sequenced in a study of spatial heterogeneity in lung cancer. The time point here: sample taken at primary tumor resection. TCRdb reprocessed the 5' RACE reads with MiXCR, giving one entry per CDR3 protein. The sample holds 45,000 to 55,000 distinct CDR3 sequences, around 5.2% seen once. The sequenced sample was PBMCs, obtained at surgery. The receptors derive from a male donor with early-stage non-small cell lung cancer.

This clonotype has at least ten counts. The chain recombines TRBV7-2 with TRBJ2-7; D unresolved. The CDR3 is 13 amino acids. The germline CDR1 and CDR2 sequences are SGHTA and FQGNSA. Trimming cost V 4 bases and J 3 bases, with 10 bases left between them. The CDR3 protein is CASSSARNYEQYF. Written as DNA, the CDR3 is TGTGCCAGCAGCTCAGCGCGTAACTACGAGCAGTACTTC.

The chain couples TRBV15 to TRBJ2-1; 11 nucleotides line up with TRBD2. The CDR3 sequence is 16 residues long. The junction had 3 bases not matched to a gene; V was cut back by 1 base and J by 4 bases. The germline gives CDR1 LNHNV, CDR2 YYDKDF (reference sequence). CDR3 in amino acids: CATSRGGTSGYNEQFF. CDR3 sequence (DNA): TGTGCCACCAGCAGAGGTGGGACTAGCGGTTACAATGAGCAGTTCTTC. The full variable domain, rest sourced from reference TRBV15 and TRBJ2-1, is DAMVIQNPRYQVTQFGKPVTLSCSQTLNHNVMYWYQQKSSQAPKLLFHYYDKDFNNEADTPDNFQSRRPNTSFCFLDIRSPGLGDTAMYLCATSRGGTSGYNEQFFGPGTRLTVL.

The chain couples TRBV25-1 to TRBJ1-1; weak D call: TRBD1 (5 bases). V was pared by 3 bases and J by 3 bases, with 20 bases between. Looked up from germline, CDR1 is MGHDK and CDR2 is SYGVNS. This CDR3 region has 17 residues. The CDR3 is CASSDNQGPLSDTEAFF. The CDR3 DNA reads as TGTGCCAGCAGTGACAATCAGGGTCCTCTCTCTGACACTGAAGCTTTCTTT.

This clonotype was seen ten or more times. The J gene is TRBJ2-4, the V gene TRBV3-1; either TRBD1 or TRBD2 may fit D (5 bases each). Looked up from germline, CDR1 is LGHDT and CDR2 is YNNKEL (reference sequence). V shed 4 bases and J shed 8 bases, with 18 bases lying between them. The CDR3 sequence is 15 residues long. The CDR3 nucleotides read TGTGCCAGCAGCCCGAGGAGGCTAGGGGTGGACATTCAGTACTTC. This sequence encodes CASSPRRLGVDIQYF.

This clonotype was seen repeatedly, ten times or more. CDR3 amino acids: CASSLGLVSGNEQFF. The CDR3 nucleotides read TGTGCCAGCAGTTTAGGGTTGGTAAGCGGAAATGAGCAGTTCTTC. The J gene is TRBJ2-1, the V gene TRBV27; possible D gene TRBD2, 5 bases. The CDR3 is 15 amino acids. Germline-derived CDR1 and CDR2 are MNHEY and SMNVEV (reference sequence). The V end was cut by 2 bases, the J end by 7 bases, with 15 bases between.

There are many counts of this clonotype. The chain links TRBV20-1 to TRBJ2-5; D is possibly TRBD2 (5 bases). Per the germline V gene, CDR1 is DFQATT and CDR2 is SNEGSKA (reference sequence). Trimming stripped 1 base from V and 0 bases from J, with 12 bases between. This CDR3 spans 15 amino acids. The CDR3 here is CSARGRLMYQETQYF. CDR3 bases: TGCAGTGCTAGAGGTCGACTAATGTACCAAGAGACCCAGTACTTC.

The table lists this clonotype with a few counts. The chain is built from TRBV5-1 and TRBJ1-1; D is unclear. Germline lookup yields CDR1 SGHRS and CDR2 YFSETQ. V gave up 4 bases and J gave up 3 bases, with 10 bases separating them. The CDR3 extends over 13 amino acids. The CDR3 nucleotides read TGCGCCAGCAGCCAATTGCCTGACACTGAAGCTTTCTTT. Amino acids: CASSQLPDTEAFF. Supplemented by reference TRBV5-1 and TRBJ1-1, the full variable domain reads KAGVTQTPRYLIKTRGQQVTLSCSPISGHRSVSWYQQTPGQGLQFLFEYFSETQRNKGNFPGRFSGRQFSNSRSEMNVSTLELGDSALYLCASSQLPDTEAFFGQGTRLTVV.

Many counts were recorded for this clonotype. The rearrangement uses TRBV5-1 and TRBJ1-1, with unresolved D. V was shortened by 4 bases and J by 1 base, with 8 bases between the two germline ends. CDR3 length equals 13 residues. CDR1 is SGHRS and CDR2 is YFSETQ in the germline V gene. Here the CDR3 DNA reads TGCGCCAGCAGCCCCTCGCCGAACACTGAAGCTTTCTTT. It yields the protein CASSPSPNTEAFF. The whole variable domain, filled in from reference TRBV5-1 and TRBJ1-1, reads KAGVTQTPRYLIKTRGQQVTLSCSPISGHRSVSWYQQTPGQGLQFLFEYFSETQRNKGNFPGRFSGRQFSNSRSEMNVSTLELGDSALYLCASSPSPNTEAFFGQGTRLTVV.

There are many counts of this clonotype. The chain joins TRBV2 to TRBJ2-7; no clear D gene. Trimming removed 3 bases at V and 6 bases at J, with 15 bases between. The CDR3 is 14 residues long. CDR1 is SNHLY, CDR2 FYNNEI, per germline. The CDR3 coding sequence is TGTGCCAGCAGTGAGGCCTCGGTAGTAAGCGAGCAGTACTTC. Its translation: CASSEASVVSEQYF.

This clonotype was counted at least ten times. The chain combines TRBV7-8 with TRBJ2-5; D is unresolved. The germline V and J ends were trimmed by 5 bases and 3 bases, with 10 bases remaining between them. Germline lookup yields CDR1 SGHVS and CDR2 FQNEAQ. This CDR3 has 13 amino acids. The CDR3 sequence: CASSLRHKETQYF. In nucleotides, the CDR3 is TGTGCCAGCAGCCTTCGACACAAAGAGACCCAGTACTTC.